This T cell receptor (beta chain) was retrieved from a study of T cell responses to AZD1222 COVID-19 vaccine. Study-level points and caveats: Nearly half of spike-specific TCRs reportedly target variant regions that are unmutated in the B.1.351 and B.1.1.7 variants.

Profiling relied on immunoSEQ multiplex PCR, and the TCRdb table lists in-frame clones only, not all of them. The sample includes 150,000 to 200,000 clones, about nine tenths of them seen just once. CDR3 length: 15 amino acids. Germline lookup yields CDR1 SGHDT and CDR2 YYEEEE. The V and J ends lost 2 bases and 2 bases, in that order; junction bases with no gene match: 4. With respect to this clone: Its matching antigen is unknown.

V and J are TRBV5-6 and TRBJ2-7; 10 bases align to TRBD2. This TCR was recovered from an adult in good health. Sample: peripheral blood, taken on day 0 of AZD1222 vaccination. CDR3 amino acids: CASSLKRGGPYEQYF. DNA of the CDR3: TGTGCCAGCAGCTTAAAGCGGGGGGGACCCTACGAGCAGTACTTC.